This TCR beta chain was sequenced in a study of CD8+ T cells in alopecia areata. Study-wide background: It was 6 to 18 months of tofacitinib, and then there were 6 months off drug.

Once RNA had been extracted, it was reverse transcribed into cDNA to act as the sequencing template. Sequencing used immunoSEQ multiplex PCR; TCRdb keeps in-frame clones, though not all of them. The sample consists of some 210,000 clones, 57% of them appearing once. The TCR was taken from a human donor with alopecia areata. Sequencing was performed on CD4+ T cells sorted from blood, taken at week 0.

The CDR3, as DNA: TGTGCCAGCAGACAACAGGGCTCCTTGGGGAACATTCAGTACTTC. Its protein product is CASRQQGSLGNIQYF. This chain joins TRBV6-6 and TRBJ2-4, with TRBD1 as a possible D gene (6 bases). The CDR3 spans 15 residues. Germline lookup yields CDR1 MNHNY and CDR2 SVGAGI (reference sequence). Trimming cost V 6 bases and J 7 bases, with 19 bases left between them.